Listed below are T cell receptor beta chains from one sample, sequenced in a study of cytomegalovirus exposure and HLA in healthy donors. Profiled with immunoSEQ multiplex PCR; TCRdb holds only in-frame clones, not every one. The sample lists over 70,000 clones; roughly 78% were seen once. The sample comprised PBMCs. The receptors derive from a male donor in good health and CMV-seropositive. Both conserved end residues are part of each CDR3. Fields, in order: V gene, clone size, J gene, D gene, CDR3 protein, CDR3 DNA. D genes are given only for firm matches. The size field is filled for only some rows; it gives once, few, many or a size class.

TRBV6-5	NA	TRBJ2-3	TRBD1	CASSYATGEDTQYF	TGTGCCAGCAGTTACGCCACAGGGGAAGATACGCAGTATTTT
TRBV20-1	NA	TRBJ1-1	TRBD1	CRAQGEGAFF	TGCAGAGCGCAGGGGGAAGGAGCTTTCTTT
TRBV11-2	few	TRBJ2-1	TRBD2	CASSLGSGGTSGYNEQFF	TGTGCCAGCAGCTTAGGTAGTGGGGGGACTAGCGGCTACAATGAGCAGTTCTTC
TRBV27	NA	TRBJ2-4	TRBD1	CASRNRGSSVQYF	TGTGCCAGCCGGAACAGGGGGAGTTCGGTTCAGTACTTC
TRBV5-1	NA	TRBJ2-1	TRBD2	CASSLEGTSGSNEQFF	TGCGCCAGCAGCTTGGAAGGGACTAGCGGGAGCAATGAGCAGTTCTTC
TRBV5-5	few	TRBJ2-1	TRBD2	CASSRAEGTSRPDYNEQFF	TGTGCCAGCAGCAGAGCTGAAGGGACTAGCCGACCTGACTACAATGAGCAGTTCTTC
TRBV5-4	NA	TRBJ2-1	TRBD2	CASSMGLADHNEQFF	TGTGCCAGCAGCATGGGACTAGCGGACCACAATGAGCAGTTCTTC
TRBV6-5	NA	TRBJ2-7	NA	CASTVPHEQYF	TGTGCCAGCACCGTCCCCCACGAGCAGTACTTC
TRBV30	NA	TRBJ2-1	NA	CACPTDSVQAEQFF	TGTGCCTGCCCTACCGATAGTGTCCAGGCTGAGCAGTTCTTC
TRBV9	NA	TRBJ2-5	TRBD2	CASSVGTSGTRYQETQYF	TGTGCCAGCAGCGTAGGGACTAGCGGGACCCGATACCAAGAGACCCAGTACTTC
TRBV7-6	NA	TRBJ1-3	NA	CASSGGLPSSGNTIYF	TGTGCCAGCAGCGGAGGGCTTCCCAGCTCTGGAAACACCATATATTTT
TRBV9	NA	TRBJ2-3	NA	CASSLNPSRAVTDTQYF	TGTGCCAGCAGCCTAAACCCTTCGAGGGCGGTCACAGATACGCAGTATTTT
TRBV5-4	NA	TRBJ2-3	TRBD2	CASSPMTSGRGDTQYF	TGTGCCAGCAGCCCTATGACTAGCGGGAGAGGTGATACGCAGTATTTT
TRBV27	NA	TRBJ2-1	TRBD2	CASSLLTSGRSYNEQFF	TGTGCCAGCAGTTTGTTAACTAGCGGGAGGTCCTACAATGAGCAGTTCTTC
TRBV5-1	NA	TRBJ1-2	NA	CASSPAGSYGYTF	TGCGCCAGCAGCCCGGCGGGGAGCTATGGCTACACCTTC
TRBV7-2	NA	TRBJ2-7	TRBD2	CASSWDYVSYEQYF	TGTGCCAGCAGCTGGGACTATGTCTCCTACGAGCAGTACTTC
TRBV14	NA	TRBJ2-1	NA	CASSPPFSRRRNNEQFF	TGTGCCAGCAGCCCGCCGTTTTCTAGGAGAAGAAACAATGAGCAGTTCTTC
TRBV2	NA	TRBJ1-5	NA	CASTGDGDQPQHF	TGTGCCAGCACCGGGGATGGGGATCAGCCCCAGCATTTT
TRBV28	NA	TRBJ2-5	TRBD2	CASGLAGVSWRETQYF	TGTGCCAGTGGACTAGCGGGAGTCAGTTGGCGGGAGACCCAGTACTTC
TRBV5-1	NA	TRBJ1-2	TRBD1	CASSFGTGGSMAYTF	TGCGCCAGCAGCTTTGGGACAGGGGGGTCTATGGCCTACACCTTC
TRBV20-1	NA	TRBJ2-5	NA	CSARVIETQYF	TGCAGTGCTAGAGTTATCGAGACCCAGTACTTC
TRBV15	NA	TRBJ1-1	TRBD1	CATSRDLRQGTEAFF	TGTGCCACCAGCAGAGATTTAAGACAGGGCACTGAAGCTTTCTTT
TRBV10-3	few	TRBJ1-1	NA	CAISELGGGYTEAFF	TGTGCCATCAGTGAGTTGGGGGGAGGTTACACTGAAGCTTTCTTT
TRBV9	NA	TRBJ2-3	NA	CASSVGPLADTQYF	TGTGCCAGCAGCGTAGGGCCTCTAGCAGATACGCAGTATTTT
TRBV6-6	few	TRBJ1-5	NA	CASSPRPTRPGQPQHF	TGTGCCAGCAGCCCCCGGCCCACCAGGCCCGGTCAGCCCCAGCATTTT
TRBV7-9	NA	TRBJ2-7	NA	CASSLGGSSNEQYF	TGTGCCAGCAGCTTAGGGGGCAGCTCGAACGAGCAGTACTTC
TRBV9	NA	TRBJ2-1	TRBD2	CASSGDPSGSWIEQFF	TGTGCCAGCAGCGGGGACCCTAGCGGGAGTTGGATTGAGCAGTTCTTC
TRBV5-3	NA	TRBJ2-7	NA	CARSNSKRVSTYEQYF	TGTGCCAGAAGCAACTCCAAGCGGGTGAGTACCTACGAGCAGTACTTC
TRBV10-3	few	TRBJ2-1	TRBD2	CAISRGGLAVSYNEQFF	TGTGCCATCAGTCGGGGGGGGCTAGCGGTCTCCTACAATGAGCAGTTCTTC
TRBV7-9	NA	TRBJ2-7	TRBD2	CASSLVSGRIGEQYF	TGTGCCAGCAGCTTAGTTAGCGGGAGGATCGGGGAGCAGTACTTC
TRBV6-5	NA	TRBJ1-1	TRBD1	CASRDRGLRTEAFF	TGTGCCAGTAGGGACAGGGGGCTGAGGACTGAAGCTTTCTTT
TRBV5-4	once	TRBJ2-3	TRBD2	CASSLGYSGRSTDTQYF	TGTGCCAGCAGCTTGGGATATAGCGGGAGGAGCACAGATACGCAGTATTTT
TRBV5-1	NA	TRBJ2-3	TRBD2	CASSSGTIGADTQYF	TGCGCCAGCAGCTCCGGGACTATAGGTGCAGATACGCAGTATTTT
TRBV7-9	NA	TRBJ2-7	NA	CSSSSQRTTREQYF	TGTTCCAGCAGCTCACAGAGGACTACGCGCGAGCAGTACTTC
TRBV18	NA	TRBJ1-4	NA	CASSPRVGVGEKLFF	TGTGCCAGCTCACCACGAGTGGGCGTTGGGGAAAAACTGTTTTTT
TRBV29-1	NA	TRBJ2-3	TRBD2	CSVEPLAGTDTQYF	TGCAGCGTTGAGCCCCTAGCGGGCACGGATACGCAGTATTTT
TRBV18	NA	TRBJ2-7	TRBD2	CASSPTSGSYEQYF	TGTGCCAGCTCACCGACTAGCGGATCCTACGAGCAGTACTTC
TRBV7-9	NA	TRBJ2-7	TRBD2	CASSLYLAGRSYEQYF	TGTGCCAGCAGCTTATATCTAGCGGGGCGCTCCTACGAGCAGTACTTC
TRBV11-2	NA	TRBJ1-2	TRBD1	CASSLEDRDYGYTF	TGTGCCAGCAGCTTAGAGGACAGGGACTATGGCTACACCTTC
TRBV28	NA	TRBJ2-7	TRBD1	CASSLQGQGLGEQYF	TGTGCCAGCAGTCTACAAGGACAGGGTTTGGGAGAGCAGTACTTC
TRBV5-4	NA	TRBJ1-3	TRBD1	CASSFGQGESTIYF	TGTGCCAGCAGCTTCGGACAGGGGGAAAGCACCATATATTTT
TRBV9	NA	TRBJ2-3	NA	CASSVDSNTDTQYF	TGTGCCAGCAGCGTAGACAGCAACACAGATACGCAGTATTTT
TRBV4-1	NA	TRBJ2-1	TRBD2	CASSQETSGRYNEQFF	TGCGCCAGCAGCCAAGAGACTAGCGGGAGGTACAATGAGCAGTTCTTC
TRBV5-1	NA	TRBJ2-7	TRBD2	CASMVGTSTYEQYF	TGCGCCAGCATGGTCGGGACTAGCACCTACGAGCAGTACTTC
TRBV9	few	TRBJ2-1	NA	CASSVRPGGNEQFF	TGTGCCAGCAGCGTTCGTCCCGGGGGCAATGAGCAGTTCTTC
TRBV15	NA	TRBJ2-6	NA	CATSLWTASGANVLTF	TGTGCCACCAGCCTTTGGACTGCCTCTGGGGCCAACGTCCTGACTTTC
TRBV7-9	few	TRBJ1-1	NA	CASSLAEGTEAFF	TGTGCCAGCAGCTTAGCGGAGGGGACTGAAGCTTTCTTT
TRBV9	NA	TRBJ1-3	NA	CASSVVSSGNTIYF	TGTGCCAGCAGCGTAGTTAGCTCTGGAAACACCATATATTTT
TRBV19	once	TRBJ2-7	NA	CASSIAGFSYEQYF	TGTGCCAGTAGTATAGCGGGATTCTCCTACGAGCAGTACTTC
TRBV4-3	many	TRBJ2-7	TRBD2	CASSRLLAGESHEQYF	TGCGCCAGCAGCCGCCTACTAGCGGGAGAATCCCACGAGCAGTACTTC
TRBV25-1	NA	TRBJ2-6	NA	CAISGTQTYSSGANVLTF	TGTGCCATCAGTGGAACCCAAACCTACAGCTCTGGGGCCAACGTCCTGACTTTC
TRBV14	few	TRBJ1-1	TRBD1	CASSHQGQGLASEAFF	TGTGCCAGCAGCCATCAGGGACAGGGTTTGGCTTCTGAAGCTTTCTTT
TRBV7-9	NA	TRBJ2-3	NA	CSSSQSGSQVDTQYF	TGTTCCAGCAGCCAGAGCGGATCCCAGGTGGATACGCAGTATTTT
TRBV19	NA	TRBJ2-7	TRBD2	CASSIDLASGIVEQYF	TGTGCCAGTAGTATAGACTTGGCTAGCGGCATTGTCGAGCAGTACTTC
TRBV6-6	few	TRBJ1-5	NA	CASSPPGNQPQHF	TGTGCCAGCAGTCCCCCAGGCAATCAGCCCCAGCATTTT